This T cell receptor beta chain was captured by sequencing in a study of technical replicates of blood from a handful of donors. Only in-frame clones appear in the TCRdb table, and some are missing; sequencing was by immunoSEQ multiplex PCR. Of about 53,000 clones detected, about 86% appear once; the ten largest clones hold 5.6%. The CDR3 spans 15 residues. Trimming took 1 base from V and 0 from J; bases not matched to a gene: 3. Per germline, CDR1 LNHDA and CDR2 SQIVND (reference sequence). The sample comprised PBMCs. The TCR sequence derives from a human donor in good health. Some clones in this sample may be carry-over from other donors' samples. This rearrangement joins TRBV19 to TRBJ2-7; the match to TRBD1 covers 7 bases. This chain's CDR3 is CASSIVGTVSYEQYF. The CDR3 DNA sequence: TGTGCCAGTAGTATAGTAGGGACAGTCTCCTACGAGCAGTACTTC.